This TCR beta chain was observed in a study of identifying expanded T cells in peripheral blood. During the collection period, no donor immune events like infections were recorded. The CDR3 totals 14 residues. CDR1 SGHNT and CDR2 YYREEE come from the germline V gene (reference sequence). Trimming cost V 5 bases and J 6 bases, with 18 bases left between them. Only in-frame clones appear in the TCRdb table, and some are missing; sequencing was by immunoSEQ multiplex PCR. Here the sample spans around 57,000 clones, 80% to 90% being singletons. The sequencing input was blood. The origin of this receptor is a person between 18 and 75 years old in good health. The chain employs TRBV5-4 and TRBJ2-7; D not resolved. The CDR3: CASRPDSPPGEQYF. The DNA for the CDR3 is TGTGCCAGCAGACCTGACTCCCCGCCGGGCGAGCAGTACTTC. Based on the CDR3 plus reference TRBV5-4 and TRBJ2-7, the full variable domain is ETGVTQSPTHLIKTRGQQVTLRCSSQSGHNTVSWYQQALGQGPQFIFQYYREEENGRGNFPPRFSGLQFPNYSSELNVNALELDDSALYLCASRPDSPPGEQYFGPGTRLTVT.